This record covers a single T cell receptor (beta chain). This sample was taken from a study of sequential checkpoint blockade in melanoma. For the study at large: Maintenance nivolumab came after either treatment sequence.

Some clones are missing from TCRdb's copy, which holds only in-frame ones; the method was immunoSEQ multiplex PCR. The sample shows under 40,000 clones, about 88% of them seen only once. The treatment is: randomized to nivolumab then ipilimumab (arm A) or the reverse (arm B). Live CD3+CD8+ CD19− CD56− cells were sorted from PBMCs. Germline trimming cut 5 bases from V and 5 bases from J; bases unmatched to any gene: 12. The CDR3 loop spans 15 amino acids. Looked up from germline, CDR1 is MNHNS and CDR2 is SASEGT. This chain links TRBV6-1 with TRBJ2-7, with 7 bases that match TRBD1. The specimen comprised CD8+ T cells sorted from blood (inferred from file names), sampled from a patient given nivolumab and ipilimumab in sequence. The sequence derives from a human donor with melanoma. The CDR3 coding sequence is TGTGCCAGCAGTCCCTCCCAGACAGGGCGGGACGAGCAGTACTTC. This translates into CASSPSQTGRDEQYF.